The 12 T cell receptor beta chains presented below share a single source sample, sequenced in a study of blood T cell repertoires in COVID-19. Sequenced by immunoSEQ multiplex PCR; TCRdb stores in-frame clones only, minus some. This table holds 50,000 to 75,000 clones, around 73% found once. The sample consisted of peripheral blood. The source of these receptors is a man aged 60 to 69 with COVID-19, enrolled during active disease.

This clone was recorded once. The chain combines TRBV2 with TRBJ2-2; no firm D call. Trimming took off 7 bases at V and 0 bases at J, with 9 bases between the two ends. Germline CDR1 and CDR2: SNHLY and FYNNEI. CDR3 length: 14 residues. CDR3 nucleotides: TGTGCCAGCATTAAGACACCGAACACCGGGGAGCTGTTTTTT. Its protein product is CASIKTPNTGELFF.

The V call is TRBV2, the J call TRBJ2-7, with 11 nucleotides matching TRBD2. This CDR3 has 15 residues. Germline V lookup: CDR1 SNHLY, CDR2 FYNNEI. Trimming removed 4 bases from V and 0 bases from J; junction bases left unmatched: 2. The CDR3 sequence is CASSVSGRASYEQYF. The CDR3 region has the DNA TGTGCCAGCAGTGTTAGCGGGAGGGCCTCCTACGAGCAGTACTTC.

The chain links TRBV2 to TRBJ2-2; possibly TRBD2 for D (6 bases). V was clipped by 5 bases and J by 0 bases, with 13 bases between them. CDR1 and CDR2 from the germline V gene are SNHLY and FYNNEI. The CDR3 loop spans 16 amino acids. The CDR3 sequence is CASSKEGSTNTGELFF. The CDR3 nucleotides read TGTGCCAGCAGTAAGGAGGGGTCGACGAACACCGGGGAGCTGTTTTTT.

J is TRBJ2-7 and V is TRBV6-5; the D is unclear. CDR1 and CDR2 (germline): MNHEY, SVGAGI. Trimming took 5 bases from V and 2 from J, leaving 16 bases between them. The CDR3 is made up of 15 amino acids. The CDR3 sequence is CASSPDPGGTYEQYF. As DNA, the CDR3 is TGTGCCAGCAGTCCAGACCCGGGTGGCACCTACGAGCAGTACTTC.

The genes are TRBV6-5 and TRBJ1-6; 9 bases fit TRBD1. This CDR3 spans 15 amino acids. CDR1 and CDR2 (germline): MNHEY, SVGAGI. J gave up 13 bases and V 0 bases, and 7 bases lay outside the gene matches. CDR3 sequence reads: CASSYSGTGTTPLHF. CDR3 coding DNA: TGTGCCAGCAGTTACTCCGGGACAGGGACAACGCCCCTCCACTTT.

The rearrangement joins TRBV11-2 to TRBJ1-3; 8 nucleotides line up with TRBD1. This CDR3 comprises 15 residues. With V trimmed by 3 bases and J by 2 bases, 3 bases remained unmatched. Germline V gives CDR1 SGHAT, CDR2 FQNNGV. The CDR3 loop is CASSFTTGAGNTIYF. In DNA, the CDR3 is TGTGCCAGCAGCTTCACGACAGGGGCTGGAAACACCATATATTTT.

V usage is TRBV7-3 and J usage is TRBJ2-1; D may be TRBD1 (6 bases). V lost 5 bases and J lost 6, with 17 bases in between. The CDR3 extends over 15 amino acids. Germline assignment: CDR1 SGHTA and CDR2 FQGTGA. The CDR3 sequence is CASSQFGQGGNEQFF. The CDR3 DNA follows: TGTGCCAGCAGCCAATTCGGGCAAGGGGGCAATGAGCAGTTCTTC.

This chain joins TRBV19 and TRBJ1-6, with TRBD1 identical over 9 bases. V gave up 10 bases and J gave up 2 bases; unmatched junction bases: 15. The CDR3 contains 18 residues. The germline gives CDR1 LNHDA, CDR2 SQIVND (reference sequence). CDR3 nucleotide sequence: TGTGCCACCAACCCGGGACAGGGAAGTCGAGCCTATAATTCACCCCTCCACTTT. Protein sequence: CATNPGQGSRAYNSPLHF.

The J gene is TRBJ2-1, the V gene TRBV14; 11 bases align to TRBD2. There are 16 residues in the CDR3. V gave up 3 bases and J gave up 5 bases; unmatched junction bases: 6. Per the germline V gene, CDR1 is SGHDN and CDR2 is FVKESK. The CDR3, as DNA: TGTGCCAGCAGCCACAGACTAGCGGGGATAAACAATGAGCAGTTCTTC. This sequence encodes CASSHRLAGINNEQFF.

Written as DNA, the CDR3 is TGTGCCAGCAGCTTATCAGGGGGCGGGCAGCCCCAGCATTTT. Encoded protein: CASSLSGGGQPQHF. The gene calls are TRBV7-2 and TRBJ1-5; 8 bases agree with TRBD1. Trimming removed 2 bases from V and 7 bases from J; junction bases left unmatched: 4. This CDR3 spans 14 amino acids. The germline gives CDR1 SGHTA, CDR2 FQGNSA.

This chain's CDR3 is CASSLRDSGNTIYF. CDR3 nucleotides: TGTGCCAGCAGCCTCCGGGACTCTGGAAACACCATATATTTT. The gene calls are TRBV3-1 (or the pseudogene TRBV3-2) and TRBJ1-3; D remains ambiguous. The CDR3 contains 14 residues. CDR1 is LGHDT and CDR2 is YNNKEL in the germline V gene (reference sequence). Trimming left V 4 bases short and J 0 bases short, with 7 bases between.

This chain connects TRBV5-3 to TRBJ2-7; possible D gene TRBD2, 6 bases. TRBV5-3 is an ORF, and what it does is uncertain. The CDR3 is made up of 16 amino acids. Between the trimmed V and J ends, which lost 1 base and 2 bases, there was a span of 16 bases. Here the CDR3 reads CARSLIADQAPYEQYF. The CDR3 DNA is TGTGCCAGAAGCTTGATAGCGGACCAAGCCCCCTACGAGCAGTACTTC.